These T cell receptor beta chains were read from a single sample in a study of cytomegalovirus exposure and HLA in healthy donors. Clones were read by immunoSEQ multiplex PCR, and TCRdb kept only the in-frame ones, dropping some. The profile shows about 150,000 clones, 79% of them singletons. The sample taken for sequencing was PBMCs. Source of these receptors: a man aged 50-59 years in good health and CMV-seropositive. Both conserved end residues are part of each CDR3. A D gene is named only where the DNA matches it firmly. Where a row states a size, it is once, few, many or the class of an expanded clone; other rows omit it.

d_gene	abundance	v_gene	j_gene	CDR3aa	CDR3nt
.	.	TRBV1	TRBJ2-3	CTSSLARGGYAQYF	TGCACCAGCAGCCTCGCCCGCGGGGGATATGCGCAGTATTTT
TRBD1	.	TRBV9	TRBJ2-7	CASSVAPGTGSYEQYF	TGTGCCAGCAGCGTAGCGCCGGGGACAGGATCCTACGAGCAGTACTTC
.	.	TRBV7-8	TRBJ1-1	CASSLAGMNTEAFF	TGTGCCAGCAGCTTAGCCGGGATGAACACTGAAGCTTTCTTT
.	.	TRBV7-7	TRBJ2-2	CASSPAGGGELFF	TGTGCTAGCAGCCCCGCCGGGGGCGGGGAGCTGTTTTTT
.	.	TRBV6-5	TRBJ2-7	CASSKFRGASYEQYF	TGTGCCAGCAGTAAATTCAGGGGTGCTTCTTACGAGCAGTACTTC
.	.	TRBV27	TRBJ2-7	CASSTTGFYEQYF	TGTGCCAGCAGCACGACAGGCTTCTACGAGCAGTACTTC
.	.	TRBV23-1	TRBJ2-3	CASSQSAPQGRDTDTQYF	TGCGCCAGCAGTCAATCAGCCCCACAGGGGCGGGACACAGATACGCAGTATTTT
.	.	TRBV2	TRBJ2-3	CASSEEAGRDTQYF	TGTGCCAGCAGTGAAGAGGCGGGACGAGATACGCAGTATTTT
TRBD1	.	TRBV7-8	TRBJ1-2	CASSFQGAGYGYTF	TGTGCCAGCAGCTTTCAGGGGGCAGGCTATGGCTACACCTTC
TRBD2	few	TRBV5-6	TRBJ2-2	CASSFLLAGGYTGELFF	TGTGCCAGCAGCTTCCTACTAGCGGGAGGATATACCGGGGAGCTGTTTTTT
TRBD1	once	TRBV5-1	TRBJ2-1	CASSLSGTGGSYNEQFF	TGCGCCAGCAGCTTAAGCGGGACAGGGGGCTCCTACAATGAGCAGTTCTTC
.	.	TRBV7-9	TRBJ2-1	CASSFLTVDYNEQFF	TGTGCCAGCAGCTTCCTGACAGTTGACTACAATGAGCAGTTCTTC
.	.	TRBV19	TRBJ2-7	CASSTNTGKITYEQYF	TGTGCCAGTAGTACCAATACAGGGAAGATCACCTACGAGCAGTACTTC
TRBD1	.	TRBV28	TRBJ2-7	CASSLFGQGVVQYF	TGTGCCAGCAGTTTATTTGGACAGGGGGTAGTGCAGTACTTC
.	.	TRBV6-1	TRBJ1-2	CASSPRYYDYTF	TGTGCCAGCAGTCCCCGCTACTATGACTACACCTTC
TRBD1	.	TRBV25-1	TRBJ2-1	CASSGTGTTYNEQFF	TGTGCCAGCAGTGGGACAGGGACGACCTACAATGAGCAGTTCTTC
TRBD1	.	TRBV5-1	TRBJ2-5	CASSLVGQSQETQYF	TGCGCCAGCAGCTTGGTGGGACAGAGCCAAGAGACCCAGTACTTC
TRBD1	.	TRBV4-1	TRBJ1-4	CASSRHPGQFNEKLFF	TGCGCCAGCAGCCGGCACCCGGGACAGTTTAATGAAAAACTGTTTTTT
.	.	TRBV5-4	TRBJ2-5	CASSLALGETQYF	TGTGCCAGCAGCTTGGCCCTCGGGGAGACCCAGTACTTC
.	.	TRBV30	TRBJ2-3	CAWDGGLGTDTQYF	TGTGCCTGGGACGGGGGGCTTGGCACAGATACGCAGTATTTT
TRBD1	.	TRBV15	TRBJ1-2	CATSRRTGSGYTF	TGTGCCACCAGCAGAAGGACAGGGTCTGGCTACACCTTC
.	.	TRBV7-9	TRBJ2-5	CASSLVPALGETQYF	TGTGCCAGCAGCTTAGTCCCAGCGCTGGGAGAGACCCAGTACTTC
.	few	TRBV15	TRBJ2-1	CATRKQGIHEQFF	TGTGCCACCAGGAAGCAGGGGATACATGAGCAGTTCTTC
.	.	TRBV2	TRBJ2-7	CASSYTPYEQYF	TGTGCCAGCAGTTACACCCCCTACGAGCAGTACTTC
.	.	TRBV2	TRBJ1-2	CASRGGLGYGYTF	TGTGCCAGCAGAGGGGGTCTGGGCTATGGCTACACCTTC
.	.	TRBV18	TRBJ1-4	CASSPFYPATNEKLFF	TGTGCCAGCTCACCATTTTACCCGGCAACTAATGAAAAACTGTTTTTT
TRBD1	.	TRBV28	TRBJ1-2	CASSTGIYGYTF	TGTGCCAGCTCGACAGGGATCTATGGCTACACCTTC
TRBD1	.	TRBV14	TRBJ1-2	CASSQSDRNNYGYTF	TGTGCCAGCAGCCAATCGGACAGGAATAACTATGGCTACACCTTC
TRBD1	few	TRBV10-3	TRBJ1-2	CAISTGGGYGYTF	TGTGCCATCAGTACAGGGGGCGGCTATGGCTACACCTTC
TRBD1	.	TRBV19	TRBJ1-1	CASSIRQGVNTEAFF	TGTGCCAGTAGTATAAGGCAGGGGGTAAACACTGAAGCTTTCTTT
.	.	TRBV2	TRBJ2-1	CASKVRGSFNEQFF	TGTGCCAGCAAGGTACGGGGGAGCTTCAATGAGCAGTTCTTC
TRBD2	once	TRBV11-3	TRBJ2-1	CASSSQTLAGGTYNEQFF	TGTGCCAGCAGCTCCCAGACTCTAGCGGGAGGGACTTACAATGAGCAGTTCTTC
.	.	TRBV2	TRBJ1-5	CASERAPNQPQHF	TGTGCCAGCGAGAGGGCCCCCAATCAGCCCCAGCATTTT
.	few	TRBV12-5	TRBJ1-3	CASGLVRDGVF	TGTGCTAGTGGTTTGGTACGGGATGGGGTTTTT
TRBD1	.	TRBV7-9	TRBJ2-1	CASSPGQNSYNEQFF	TGTGCCAGCAGCCCGGGACAGAACTCCTACAATGAGCAGTTCTTC
TRBD1	.	TRBV6-5	TRBJ1-2	CASSDRDYGYTF	TGTGCCAGCAGTGACAGGGATTATGGCTACACCTTC
TRBD1	.	TRBV29-1	TRBJ2-1	CSGWDSGRDEQFF	TGCAGCGGGTGGGACAGCGGACGTGATGAGCAGTTCTTC
TRBD1	.	TRBV2	TRBJ2-7	CASSEGSGQGGYEQYF	TGTGCCAGCAGTGAAGGTTCGGGACAGGGTGGGTACGAGCAGTACTTC
.	.	TRBV5-1	TRBJ2-1	CASSYSKGAQFF	TGCGCCAGCAGCTACTCGAAAGGAGCTCAGTTCTTC
TRBD1	.	TRBV28	TRBJ2-3	CASTSQGADTDTQYF	TGTGCCAGCACCTCCCAGGGGGCTGACACAGATACGCAGTATTTT
.	.	TRBV10-3	TRBJ1-5	CAIRREMDQPQHF	TGTGCCATCCGCAGGGAAATGGATCAGCCCCAGCATTTT
.	.	TRBV4-1	TRBJ2-2	CASSQGRGNWGELFF	TGCGCCAGCAGCCAAGGGCGGGGTAACTGGGGGGAGCTGTTTTTT
TRBD2	.	TRBV7-6	TRBJ2-1	CASSLGVSGSPNEQFF	TGTGCCAGCAGCTTAGGAGTTAGCGGGAGTCCCAATGAGCAGTTCTTC
TRBD2	.	TRBV7-2	TRBJ2-7	CASSSGLAEAPASYEQYF	TGTGCCAGCAGCTCCGGACTAGCGGAGGCACCAGCGAGCTACGAGCAGTACTTC
TRBD2	.	TRBV5-6	TRBJ2-7	CASSPTSGYEQYF	TGTGCCAGCAGTCCCACTAGCGGCTACGAGCAGTACTTC
.	.	TRBV10-3	TRBJ1-5	CAISEAHPGQPQHF	TGTGCCATCAGTGAGGCCCACCCCGGGCAGCCCCAGCATTTT
.	.	TRBV18	TRBJ1-1	CASSPWSGNTEAFF	TGTGCCAGCTCACCATGGTCGGGGAACACTGAAGCTTTCTTT
TRBD2	.	TRBV25-1	TRBJ2-1	CASSAISGRNEQFF	TGTGCCAGCAGTGCAATTAGCGGGAGAAATGAGCAGTTCTTC
.	few	TRBV11-2	TRBJ2-5	CASSPSLAEQETQYF	TGTGCCAGCAGCCCCTCCTTAGCGGAGCAAGAGACCCAGTACTTC
.	.	TRBV9	TRBJ2-1	CASSVGLQMSSYNEQFF	TGTGCCAGCAGCGTAGGGCTACAGATGAGCTCCTACAATGAGCAGTTCTTC
TRBD1	.	TRBV27	TRBJ2-3	CASSPRGTDTQYF	TGTGCCAGCAGTCCCAGGGGGACAGATACGCAGTATTTT
TRBD1	.	TRBV6-1	TRBJ1-1	CASSRTGTGSTEAFF	TGTGCCAGCAGTCGAACCGGGACAGGTAGCACTGAAGCTTTCTTT
.	.	TRBV7-9	TRBJ2-7	CASSSGQMREQYF	TGTGCCAGCAGCTCGGGACAAATGAGGGAGCAGTACTTC
TRBD2	.	TRBV18	TRBJ2-1	CASSPGSGRDEQFF	TGTGCCAGCTCACCAGGCTCGGGGAGGGATGAGCAGTTCTTC
.	.	TRBV27	TRBJ2-2	CASSKGAGLTGELFF	TGTGCCAGCAGCAAAGGGGCCGGGCTCACCGGGGAGCTGTTTTTT